This entry lists 21 T cell receptor beta chains sequenced from one sample in a study of OX40 agonist ivuxolimab in advanced cancers. This table comes from immunoSEQ multiplex PCR, and its TCRdb copy is limited to in-frame clones, with some not included. The data show tens of thousands of clones, with about 70% seen just once and 12% to 15% held by the top ten. The sample was CD4+ or CD8+ T cells sorted from blood, taken in a trial of the OX40 agonist ivuxolimab. The receptors derive from an adult with an advanced solid tumor such as melanoma, head and neck, liver or kidney cancer.

This clone was detected only a few times. The rearrangement links TRBV2 to TRBJ2-7; no reliable D call. The CDR3 is 12 amino acids. The germline V gene encodes CDR1 SNHLY and CDR2 FYNNEI. Trimming took off 6 bases at V and 3 bases at J, with 9 bases between the two ends. CDR3 region: CASSAPGYEQYF. The CDR3 coding sequence is TGTGCCAGCAGCGCGCCGGGCTACGAGCAGTACTTC.

This chain links TRBV2 with TRBJ2-6; TRBD1 aligns across 10 bases. The V gene's germline CDR1 is SNHLY and CDR2 FYNNEI. Trimming took 10 bases from V and 4 from J; bases not matched to a gene: 10. CDR3 length equals 16 residues. The CDR3 region has the DNA TGTGCCACCCAGAGACAGGGGGCGAGAGGGGCCAACGTCCTGACTTTC. Encoded protein: CATQRQGARGANVLTF.

This sequence joins TRBV9 and TRBJ2-7; tentative D call: TRBD2 (7 bases). This CDR3 region has 12 residues. Germline CDR1 reads SGDLS; CDR2 reads YYNGEE. Trimming took off 7 bases at V and 5 bases at J, with 13 bases between the two ends. The CDR3 sequence: CASGEGDDEQYF. CDR3 DNA sequence: TGTGCCAGCGGGGAGGGGGATGACGAGCAGTACTTC. The whole variable domain, remainder taken from reference TRBV9 and TRBJ2-7, is DSGVTQTPKHLITATGQRVTLRCSPRSGDLSVYWYQQSLDQGLQFLIQYYNGEERAKGNILERFSAQQFPDLHSELNLSSLELGDSALYFCASGEGDDEQYFGPGTRLTVT.

The chain recombines TRBV7-3 with TRBJ2-7; D gene unclear. The CDR3 contains 15 residues. Trimming left V 3 bases short and J 1 base short, with 13 bases between. Germline CDR1 is SGHTA and CDR2 is FQGTGA. Here the CDR3 DNA reads TGTGCCAGCAGCTTGATGTTGGCAGGTTCCTACGAGCAGTACTTC. Its translation is CASSLMLAGSYEQYF.

CDR3 DNA sequence: TGTGCCAGCCGAGATCACCACACGATGAACACTGAAGCTTTCTTT. It specifies CASRDHHTMNTEAFF. The chain is built from TRBV7-8 and TRBJ1-1; no clear D gene. V was cut by 8 bases and J by 0 bases, with 16 bases left in between. The CDR3 totals 15 residues. Looked up from germline, CDR1 is SGHVS and CDR2 is FQNEAQ.

The V call is TRBV7-9, the J call TRBJ2-7; D is tentatively TRBD1 or TRBD2 (6 bases each). V was shortened by 2 bases and J by 2 bases, with 10 bases between the two germline ends. Germline loops: CDR1 SEHNR, CDR2 FQNEAQ (reference sequence). The CDR3 runs 14 residues. The DNA of the CDR3 is TGTGCCAGCAGCTTATTCGGGGGCCCCTACGAGCAGTACTTC. Protein sequence: CASSLFGGPYEQYF.

V gene TRBV5-1 combines with J gene TRBJ2-2; 8 nucleotides agree with TRBD1. The germline CDR1 and CDR2 sequences are SGHRS and YFSETQ. The CDR3 spans 17 residues. The V and J ends lost 2 bases and 4 bases, in that order; junction bases with no gene match: 10. The CDR3 region has the DNA TGCGCCAGCAGCTTAAATCCAGGGGGCAGAAGCACCGGGGAGCTGTTTTTT. Translated: CASSLNPGGRSTGELFF.

The gene calls are TRBV9 and TRBJ2-3; possibly TRBD1 or TRBD2 for D (5 bases each). The CDR3 is 14 amino acids. V gave up 4 bases and J gave up 8 bases, with 17 bases separating them. From germline, CDR1 is SGDLS and CDR2 YYNGEE. The CDR3 here is CASSRRDPDSTQYF. As DNA, the CDR3 is TGTGCCAGCAGCCGCCGGGACCCCGACAGTACGCAGTATTTT.

V usage is TRBV4-1 and J usage is TRBJ1-3; D call uncertain. From germline, CDR1 is MGHRA and CDR2 YSYEKL. V was clipped by 0 bases and J by 0 bases, with 9 bases between them. This CDR3 has 16 residues. As DNA, the CDR3 is TGCGCCAGCAGCCAAGAAAACAGCATCTCTGGAAACACCATATATTTT. Its translation is CASSQENSISGNTIYF.

This clone was counted only a few times. The rearrangement uses TRBV11-2 and TRBJ2-7; 7 nucleotides match TRBD1. The V gene's germline CDR1 is SGHAT and CDR2 FQNNGV. The length of the CDR3 is 15 residues. Germline trimming cut 4 bases from V and 2 bases from J; bases unmatched to any gene: 8. CDR3 DNA sequence: TGTGCCAGCAGCTATTTCACACAGGGGCCCTACGAGCAGTACTTC. As protein: CASSYFTQGPYEQYF.

The chain is built from TRBV7-2 and TRBJ1-1; D perhaps matches TRBD1 (5 bases). V shed 1 base and J shed 5 bases, with 11 bases lying between them. This CDR3 contains 14 residues. Germline assignment: CDR1 SGHTA and CDR2 FQGNSA. CDR3 residues: CASSLEPRQTEAFF. The CDR3, as DNA: TGTGCCAGCAGCTTAGAACCCAGACAGACTGAAGCTTTCTTT.

The chain is built from TRBV27 and TRBJ2-3; D is unclear. CDR3 length: 13 residues. Germline assignment: CDR1 MNHEY and CDR2 SMNVEV (reference sequence). The germline V and J ends were trimmed by 0 bases and 3 bases, with 4 bases remaining between them. CDR3: CASSLSRTDTQYF. DNA of the CDR3: TGTGCCAGCAGTTTATCAAGGACAGATACGCAGTATTTT.

V is TRBV4-2 and J is TRBJ2-3; 11 positions agree with TRBD2. This CDR3 is 17 amino acids long. Germline values: CDR1 LGHNA, CDR2 YNFKEQ. The V gene end was trimmed by 1 base and the J gene end by 1 base; junction bases not matched to a gene: 4. DNA for the CDR3: TGTGCCAGCAGCCAAGGGCTAGCGGGGGGACGCACAGATACGCAGTATTTT. This encodes CASSQGLAGGRTDTQYF.

The chain links TRBV5-1 to TRBJ2-3; maybe TRBD1 (5 bases). Germline CDR1 and CDR2: SGHRS and YFSETQ. V lost 4 bases and J lost 2, with 11 bases in between. This CDR3 region has 14 residues. Here the CDR3 reads CASSGRAFTDTQYF. The CDR3 bases are TGCGCCAGCAGCGGCAGGGCATTCACAGATACGCAGTATTTT.

J is TRBJ1-5 and V is TRBV11-2, with 9 nucleotides matching TRBD1. The junction had 6 bases not matched to a gene; V was cut back by 5 bases and J by 7 bases. This CDR3 spans 14 amino acids. Germline assignment: CDR1 SGHAT and CDR2 FQNNGV. The chain's CDR3 is CASSLGQGRQPQHF. DNA of the CDR3: TGTGCCAGCAGCCTGGGACAGGGCAGACAGCCCCAGCATTTT.

V is TRBV5-1 and J is TRBJ1-1; 7 bases line up with TRBD1. This CDR3 region has 14 residues. Losses at the gene ends were 1 base for V and 2 bases for J; bases not matched to a gene: 2. Germline V gene lookup returns CDR1 SGHRS and CDR2 YFSETQ. CDR3 in DNA: TGCGCCAGCAGCTTGAGAGGGGGCAACACTGAAGCTTTCTTT. Its protein is CASSLRGGNTEAFF. The full variable domain, completed using reference TRBV5-1 and TRBJ1-1, is KAGVTQTPRYLIKTRGQQVTLSCSPISGHRSVSWYQQTPGQGLQFLFEYFSETQRNKGNFPGRFSGRQFSNSRSEMNVSTLELGDSALYLCASSLRGGNTEAFFGQGTRLTVV.

V and J are TRBV29-1 and TRBJ2-2, with 7 bases that match TRBD1. Losses at the gene ends were 3 bases for V and 2 bases for J; bases not matched to a gene: 6. This CDR3 comprises 15 residues. The germline V gene encodes CDR1 SQVTM and CDR2 ANQGSEA. The CDR3 DNA is TGCAGCGTTGACAGGACAGGACATAACACCGGGGAGCTGTTTTTT. As protein: CSVDRTGHNTGELFF.

The genes are TRBV13 and TRBJ1-2; D possibly corresponds to TRBD1 (6 bases). The CDR3 contains 14 residues. Germline V CDR1 and CDR2: PRHDT, FYEKMQ (reference sequence). The V end lost 0 bases, the J end lost 3 bases, and 8 bases lay between the germline ends. CDR3 sequence: CASSLGTGDYGYTF. CDR3 DNA: TGTGCCAGCAGCTTAGGGACAGGCGACTATGGCTACACCTTC. Looking up the rest from reference TRBV13 and TRBJ1-2 gives the full variable domain: AAGVIQSPRHLIKEKRETATLKCYPIPRHDTVYWYQQGPGQDPQFLISFYEKMQSDKGSIPDRFSAQQFSDYHSELNMSSLELGDSALYFCASSLGTGDYGYTFGSGTRLTVV.

This chain links TRBV2 with TRBJ2-5, with TRBD1 matching 7 bases. The CDR3 runs 15 residues. The ends lost 6 bases at V and 5 bases at J; junction bases unmatched: 12. CDR1 is SNHLY, CDR2 FYNNEI, per germline. In DNA, the CDR3 is TGTGCCAGCAGGGGAACAGGGGCGGCTAGTGAGACCCAGTACTTC. As protein: CASRGTGAASETQYF.

A note on this clone: A junction end diverges from the germline sequence, so it may reflect a read error. This rearrangement joins TRBV7-9 to TRBJ1-1, with 7 bases fitting TRBD1. Looked up from germline, CDR1 is SEHNR and CDR2 is FQNEAQ (reference sequence). The CDR3 spans 14 residues. The CDR3 reads CASRLEGAGTEAFF. The CDR3, as DNA: TGTGCCAGCAGATTAGAGGGGGCAGGGACTGAAGCTTTCTTT.

This clone appeared a single time. CDR3 loop: CASSQDLAGARTDTQYF. CDR3 coding DNA: TGCGCCAGCAGCCAAGATCTAGCGGGGGCGCGCACAGATACGCAGTATTTT. This rearrangement joins TRBV4-3 to TRBJ2-3; 10 bases agree with TRBD2. Germline CDR1 and CDR2: LGHNA and YSLEER. With V trimmed by 0 bases and J by 1 base, 4 bases remained unmatched. CDR3 size: 17 residues.